Listed below are T cell receptor beta chains from one sample, sequenced in a study of neoadjuvant nivolumab and ipilimumab in lung cancer. Profiling relied on immunoSEQ multiplex PCR, and the TCRdb table lists in-frame clones only, not all of them. The table has under 20,000 clones, more than 75% seen once; the top ten hold roughly 2.1%. This specimen consisted of peripheral blood, obtained before neoadjuvant nivolumab, alone or with ipilimumab. All receptors come from an adult with non-small cell lung cancer. Each CDR3 is given with its conserved first and last residue. The D gene is left open where the match is weak. Some rows mark clone size as missing; the rest say once, few, many or name a class of expanded clone.

.	.	TRBV10-3	TRBJ1-1	TGTGCCATCAGTGAGTCAGGGGGGGAATCTGAAGCTTTCTTT	CAISESGGESEAFF
.	.	TRBV6-5	TRBJ1-5	TGTGCCAGCAAACCGGGTACGAGCGACAATCAGCCCCAGCATTTT	CASKPGTSDNQPQHF
.	few	TRBV4-1	TRBJ2-7	TGCGCCAGCAGCCAAGATCGTTCGGGCGAGCAGTACTTC	CASSQDRSGEQYF
.	.	TRBV7-2	TRBJ1-1	TGTGCCAGCAGCTTAATCACGAACACTGAAGCTTTCTTT	CASSLITNTEAFF
TRBD1	.	TRBV5-1	TRBJ1-4	TGCGCCAGCAGCTCGGGACAGCAAAATGAAAAACTGTTTTTT	CASSSGQQNEKLFF
.	.	TRBV6-1	TRBJ1-2	TGTGCCAGCAGTGAAAACAGCCCCCAGGGTGGCTACACCTTC	CASSENSPQGGYTF
.	.	TRBV10-2	TRBJ2-7	TGCGCCAGCCGGAACGAGCCGGGCCGATCCTACGAGCAGTACTTC	CASRNEPGRSYEQYF
.	.	TRBV27	TRBJ2-7	TGTGCCAGCACCCCAGGCCAGCCATCCTACGAGCAGTACTTC	CASTPGQPSYEQYF
.	once	TRBV4-1	TRBJ1-5	TGCGCCAGCAGCCAAGAAGATTACGTTCCTGGGGAAGATCAGCCCCAGCATTTT	CASSQEDYVPGEDQPQHF
.	.	TRBV6-5	TRBJ2-1	TGTGCCAGCAGTTATCGGCAGGGGGGCAACAATGAGCAGTTCTTC	CASSYRQGGNNEQFF
.	.	TRBV7-2	TRBJ1-2	TGTGCCAGCAGCTTAGAGGGTCTAGGTGGCTACACCTTC	CASSLEGLGGYTF
.	.	TRBV2	TRBJ1-5	TGTGCCAGCAGGGGTTCGGGGTTGGGCAATCAGCCCCAGCATTTT	CASRGSGLGNQPQHF
.	.	TRBV6-6	TRBJ1-2	TGTGCCAGCAGTGGGGGATCACAGGGAGGGAGCTACACCTTC	CASSGGSQGGSYTF
.	.	TRBV18	TRBJ2-2	TGTGCCAGCTCACCACTCTGGGGTCGGGCGAACACCGGGGAGCTGTTTTTT	CASSPLWGRANTGELFF
.	.	TRBV28	TRBJ2-7	TGTGCCAGCAGAGACGCAGGGTTCCCAGAAGCCTACGAGCAGTACTTC	CASRDAGFPEAYEQYF
.	.	TRBV14	TRBJ1-2	TGTGCCAGCAGCCAACTTAGCCTTAACTATGGCTACACCTTC	CASSQLSLNYGYTF
.	.	TRBV11-3	TRBJ2-2	TGTGCCAGCAGGGGGACCGGGGAGCTGTTTTTT	CASRGTGELFF
TRBD1	.	TRBV7-2	TRBJ2-7	TGTGCCAGCAGCTTAGTACGGGACAGCAAGTACGAGCAGTACTTC	CASSLVRDSKYEQYF
.	.	TRBV20-1	TRBJ1-1	TGCAGTGCTAGAACGGACACTGAAGCTTTCTTT	CSARTDTEAFF
.	.	TRBV5-1	TRBJ2-3	TGCGCCAGCAGCTTGGGAACAAATCCTAGCACAGATACGCAGTATTTT	CASSLGTNPSTDTQYF
TRBD2	.	TRBV7-2	TRBJ2-5	TGTGCCAGCAGCTTAGTGGGTAGCGGGAGACGGAGAGAGACCCAGTACTTC	CASSLVGSGRRRETQYF
TRBD1	.	TRBV14	TRBJ2-3	TGTGCCAGCAGCCGATGGACAGGGGGCGTAGATACGCAGTATTTT	CASSRWTGGVDTQYF
.	.	TRBV6-6	TRBJ2-7	TGTGCCAGCAGTTACTCGGGTAGCGGTTACGAGCAGTACTTC	CASSYSGSGYEQYF